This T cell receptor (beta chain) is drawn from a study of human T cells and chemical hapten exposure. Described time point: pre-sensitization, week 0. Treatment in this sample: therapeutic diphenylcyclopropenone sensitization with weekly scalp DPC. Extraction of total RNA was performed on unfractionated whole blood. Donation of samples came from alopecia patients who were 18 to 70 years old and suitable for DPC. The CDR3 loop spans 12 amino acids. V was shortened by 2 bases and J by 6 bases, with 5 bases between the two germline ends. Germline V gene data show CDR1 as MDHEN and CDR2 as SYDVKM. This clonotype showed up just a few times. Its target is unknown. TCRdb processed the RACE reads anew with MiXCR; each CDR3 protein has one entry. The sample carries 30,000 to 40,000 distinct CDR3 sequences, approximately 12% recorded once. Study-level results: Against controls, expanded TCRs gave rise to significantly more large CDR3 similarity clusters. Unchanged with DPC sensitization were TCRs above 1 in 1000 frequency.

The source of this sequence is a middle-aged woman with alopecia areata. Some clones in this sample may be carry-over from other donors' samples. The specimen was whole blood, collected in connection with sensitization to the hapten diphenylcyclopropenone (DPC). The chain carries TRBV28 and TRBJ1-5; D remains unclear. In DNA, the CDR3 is TGTGCCAGCAGTTTAAACCTTCAGCCCCAGCATTTT. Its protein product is CASSLNLQPQHF. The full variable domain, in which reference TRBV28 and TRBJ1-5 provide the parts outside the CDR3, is DVKVTQSSRYLVKRTGEKVFLECVQDMDHENMFWYRQDPGLGLRLIYFSYDVKMKEKGDIPEGYSVSREKKERFSLILESASTNQTSMYLCASSLNLQPQHFGDGTRLSIL.